These T cell receptor beta chains were read from a single sample in a study of identical twins. TCRdb re-derived calls from the 5' RACE reads in MiXCR, one entry per CDR3 protein. The data show 1.5 million to 2 million distinct CDR3 sequences, around 29% seen once. Material for sequencing was cord blood. All receptors come from a newborn girl in good health. The CDR3 runs from the conserved cysteine through the conserved F or W. The order of the fields is V gene, J gene, D gene, clone size, CDR3 protein, CDR3 DNA. A D gene is named only where the DNA matches it firmly. Clone size, where shown, is once, few, many, or a class for clones that have expanded.

V: TRBV3-1; J: TRBJ2-1; D: NA; size: NA; CDR3: CASSQEWATASYNEQFF; DNA: TGTGCCAGCAGCCAAGAGTGGGCTACCGCCTCCTACAATGAGCAGTTCTTC
V: TRBV11-2; J: TRBJ1-2; D: TRBD1; size: NA; CDR3: CASSLAAGQGRNYGYTF; DNA: TGTGCCAGCAGCTTAGCGGCGGGACAGGGTCGAAACTATGGCTACACCTTC
V: TRBV4-1; J: TRBJ2-4; D: TRBD2; size: NA; CDR3: CASSQDWRGVENIQYF; DNA: TGCGCCAGCAGCCAAGATTGGCGGGGGGTCGAGAACATTCAGTACTTC
V: TRBV15; J: TRBJ2-1; D: NA; size: many; CDR3: CATSFGLEQFF; DNA: TGTGCCACCAGCTTCGGACTAGAGCAGTTCTTC
V: TRBV20-1; J: TRBJ2-7; D: TRBD2; size: NA; CDR3: CSARGLAGPSYEQYF; DNA: TGCAGTGCTAGAGGGCTAGCGGGGCCCTCCTACGAGCAGTACTTC
V: TRBV5-1; J: TRBJ2-5; D: NA; size: few; CDR3: CASSSQGQQYF; DNA: TGCGCCAGCAGCTCACAGGGTCAGCAGTACTTC
V: TRBV12-5; J: TRBJ2-5; D: NA; size: NA; CDR3: CASGWAEIQYF; DNA: TGTGCTAGTGGTTGGGCGGAGATCCAGTACTTC
V: TRBV6-5; J: TRBJ2-4; D: NA; size: few; CDR3: CASSYQHGQYKNIQYF; DNA: TGTGCCAGCAGTTACCAACATGGACAGTACAAAAACATTCAGTACTTC
V: TRBV6-1; J: TRBJ2-7; D: NA; size: NA; CDR3: CAVPRGNEQYF; DNA: TGTGCCGTTCCCCGGGGCAATGAGCAGTACTTC
V: TRBV10-3; J: TRBJ2-7; D: NA; size: many; CDR3: CAIRGEVKDEQYF; DNA: TGTGCCATCAGAGGGGAGGTAAAGGACGAGCAGTACTTC
V: TRBV3-1; J: TRBJ2-5; D: NA; size: NA; CDR3: CASSQDLRARNQETQYF; DNA: TGTGCCAGCAGCCAAGATCTTCGGGCACGGAACCAAGAGACCCAGTACTTC
V: TRBV20-1; J: TRBJ2-7; D: TRBD2; size: few; CDR3: CSASTGTSGGLYQYF; DNA: TGCAGTGCCTCTACCGGGACTAGCGGGGGCCTCTATCAGTACTTC
V: TRBV7-2; J: TRBJ2-7; D: NA; size: few; CDR3: CASSLAWSSYNEQYF; DNA: TGTGCCAGCAGCTTAGCGTGGAGCTCCTACAATGAGCAGTACTTC
V: TRBV7-9; J: TRBJ2-7; D: TRBD2; size: few; CDR3: CASSPLAGGPSSQQYF; DNA: TGTGCCAGCAGCCCACTAGCGGGAGGCCCCTCCTCGCAGCAGTACTTC
V: TRBV6-6; J: TRBJ2-5; D: NA; size: NA; CDR3: CASSSLGGAYNEQYF; DNA: TGTGCCAGCAGTTCCTTGGGGGGTGCCTACAATGAGCAGTACTTC
V: TRBV5-1; J: TRBJ2-7; D: TRBD2; size: NA; CDR3: CASSSALAGGRYEQYF; DNA: TGCGCCAGCAGCTCCGCTTTAGCGGGAGGGCGCTACGAGCAGTACTTC
V: TRBV20-1; J: TRBJ2-1; D: NA; size: NA; CDR3: CSGDGGANEQFF; DNA: TGCAGTGGCGACGGAGGGGCCAATGAGCAGTTCTTC
V: TRBV29-1; J: TRBJ2-7; D: TRBD2; size: few; CDR3: CSVTLAGGRYEQYF; DNA: TGCAGCGTTACACTAGCGGGGGGACGCTACGAGCAGTACTTC
V: TRBV27; J: TRBJ1-2; D: NA; size: NA; CDR3: CASSFHAKDGYTF; DNA: TGTGCCAGCAGTTTCCACGCAAAGGACGGCTACACCTTC
V: TRBV20-1; J: TRBJ2-1; D: NA; size: few; CDR3: CSARAGALNNEQFF; DNA: TGCAGTGCTAGAGCGGGGGCCTTGAACAATGAGCAGTTCTTC
V: TRBV13; J: TRBJ1-2; D: NA; size: few; CDR3: CASSLSDTTFKNYGYTF; DNA: TGTGCCAGCAGCTTATCGGACACCACCTTCAAGAACTATGGCTACACCTTC
V: TRBV5-6; J: TRBJ2-7; D: TRBD2; size: few; CDR3: CASSSSGRTIYEQYF; DNA: TGTGCCAGCAGCTCTAGCGGGAGGACTATCTACGAGCAGTACTTC
V: TRBV24-1; J: TRBJ2-5; D: TRBD1; size: few; CDR3: CATSDLGTGQETQYF; DNA: TGTGCCACCAGTGATTTAGGGACAGGTCAAGAGACCCAGTACTTC
V: TRBV6-2/TRBV6-3; J: TRBJ2-3; D: TRBD2; size: few; CDR3: CASSYPGLAGGSTDTQYF; DNA: TGTGCCAGCAGTTACCCCGGACTAGCGGGGGGGAGCACAGATACGCAGTATTTT
V: TRBV2; J: TRBJ2-4; D: NA; size: NA; CDR3: CASGMKGVAKNIQYF; DNA: TGTGCCAGCGGGATGAAGGGGGTAGCCAAAAACATTCAGTACTTC
V: TRBV20-1; J: TRBJ2-4; D: TRBD1; size: NA; CDR3: CSATAGTGGVIQYF; DNA: TGCAGTGCTACGGCTGGGACAGGGGGCGTCATTCAGTACTTC
V: TRBV5-5; J: TRBJ2-1; D: NA; size: few; CDR3: CASSLRLSGNEQFF; DNA: TGTGCCAGCAGCTTGCGTTTGTCGGGCAATGAGCAGTTCTTC
V: TRBV29-1; J: TRBJ2-7; D: TRBD2; size: many; CDR3: CSVASGRVPEQYF; DNA: TGCAGCGTTGCTAGCGGGAGGGTCCCCGAGCAGTACTTC
V: TRBV27; J: TRBJ2-7; D: NA; size: NA; CDR3: CASSLKGTVAYEQYF; DNA: TGTGCCAGCAGTTTAAAGGGGACGGTAGCCTACGAGCAGTACTTC
V: TRBV5-1; J: TRBJ2-1; D: TRBD2; size: few; CDR3: CASSLAPTSGSYNEQFF; DNA: TGCGCCAGCAGCTTGGCGCCGACTAGCGGCTCCTACAATGAGCAGTTCTTC
V: TRBV3-1; J: TRBJ1-5; D: NA; size: NA; CDR3: CASSQVGVNQPQHF; DNA: TGTGCCAGCAGCCAAGTAGGGGTGAATCAGCCCCAGCATTTT
V: TRBV9; J: TRBJ2-4; D: NA; size: NA; CDR3: CASSVANRGGIQYF; DNA: TGTGCCAGCAGCGTGGCGAACAGGGGGGGCATTCAGTACTTC
V: TRBV5-6; J: TRBJ2-1; D: TRBD2; size: NA; CDR3: CASGSALAGPLGEQFF; DNA: TGTGCCAGCGGATCCGCTCTAGCGGGCCCCCTCGGTGAGCAGTTCTTC
V: TRBV29-1; J: TRBJ2-1; D: NA; size: once; CDR3: CSVFGGGGPFSEQFF; DNA: TGCAGCGTCTTCGGGGGCGGGGGCCCCTTCAGTGAGCAGTTCTTC
V: TRBV14; J: TRBJ1-2; D: NA; size: few; CDR3: CASSQDPADPLNYGYTF; DNA: TGTGCCAGCAGCCAAGATCCCGCAGATCCCCTCAACTATGGCTACACCTTC
V: TRBV27; J: TRBJ1-1; D: NA; size: few; CDR3: CASGRPGDTKNTEAFF; DNA: TGTGCCAGCGGCCGTCCTGGGGACACCAAGAACACTGAAGCTTTCTTT
V: TRBV4-1; J: TRBJ2-4; D: TRBD2; size: once; CDR3: CASSQGRQREVSKNIQYF; DNA: TGCGCCAGCAGCCAAGGCCGTCAGCGGGAGGTCTCCAAAAACATTCAGTACTTC
V: TRBV13; J: TRBJ2-5; D: NA; size: NA; CDR3: CASGDEYQGTQYF; DNA: TGTGCCAGCGGGGACGAGTACCAAGGGACCCAGTACTTC
V: TRBV7-2; J: TRBJ2-7; D: TRBD2; size: NA; CDR3: CASSLNSGRIPYEQYF; DNA: TGTGCCAGCAGCTTAAATAGCGGGAGGATCCCCTACGAGCAGTACTTC
V: TRBV28; J: TRBJ1-5; D: NA; size: NA; CDR3: CASSLTDREYQPQHF; DNA: TGTGCCAGCAGTTTGACGGACAGAGAGTATCAGCCCCAGCATTTT
V: TRBV5-1; J: TRBJ1-1; D: NA; size: few; CDR3: CASSLLSGVNTEAFF; DNA: TGCGCCAGCAGCTTGCTATCTGGGGTGAACACTGAAGCTTTCTTT
V: TRBV5-1; J: TRBJ1-2; D: NA; size: NA; CDR3: CASRYGPGNYGYTF; DNA: TGCGCCAGCAGATATGGTCCAGGGAACTATGGCTACACCTTC
V: TRBV13; J: TRBJ2-5; D: TRBD1; size: few; CDR3: CASSLQRQGQETQYF; DNA: TGTGCCAGCAGCTTACAGAGACAGGGCCAAGAGACCCAGTACTTC
V: TRBV27; J: TRBJ2-7; D: TRBD1; size: NA; CDR3: CASSQGQGIGEQYF; DNA: TGTGCCAGCAGCCAGGGACAGGGGATCGGCGAGCAGTACTTC